This T cell receptor beta chain is drawn from a study of blood T cell repertoires in COVID-19. Background on the study: COVID-19 samples from acute and convalescent phases originated in the United States, Italy and Spain. From T cells, B-cell-depleted T cells, or PBMCs came the material, which was cDNA or gDNA.

Per the original data handling: Nucleated cell number was recorded as an estimate derived from reference gene primer amplification. Profiling relied on immunoSEQ multiplex PCR, and the TCRdb table lists in-frame clones only, not all of them. D and trimming come from the DNA, and the V and J calls and clone size come from that table. The sample records about 100,000 clones, 85% to 95% being singletons. The sequencing input was peripheral blood. The source is a man aged 45 to 65 with active COVID-19.

The CDR3 loop reads CASSLRTSGSTDTQYF. CDR3 in DNA: TGCGCCAGCAGCCTGCGGACTAGCGGTAGCACAGATACGCAGTATTTT. This chain connects TRBV5-1 to TRBJ2-3, with 10 bases that match TRBD2. Germline CDR1 is SGHRS and CDR2 is YFSETQ. V lost 4 bases, J lost 0 bases, and 5 bases stayed unmatched. The CDR3 has 16 residues.